This TCR beta chain was recovered during a study of blood T cells in healthy people across ages. Overall study results and limits: Per million T cells, TCR beta diversity dropped about linearly as age rose. PBMCs that were unsorted prevented a conclusive naive versus antigen-experienced comparison.

This clonotype has just one count. Its antigen is undetermined. V dropped 6 bases and J dropped 2; count of bases not matched to a gene: 9. Germline lookup yields CDR1 LNHDA and CDR2 SQIVND (reference sequence). This CDR3 is 15 amino acids long. Next came a second PCR, run for roughly 6 to 11 cycles, which used a sample-barcoded 5' primer along with a J-beta primer mix. Each cDNA molecule carried a tag from a template-switch adaptor that contained 12 random nucleotides. TCRdb re-called the 5' RACE reads through MiXCR, storing one row per CDR3 protein. Of fewer than 650,000 distinct CDR3 sequences listed, roughly a quarter were seen once; the top ten hold 3% to 4%. The same sample was also used in a study of T cells of mothers and their children. This second study says: A slight, non-significant increase in overlap was found for related mother-child pairs relative to unrelated pairs.

The source material was blood. The V call is TRBV19, the J call TRBJ1-2, with TRBD1 identical over 7 bases. This receptor was identified in a boy aged 2 to 10 in good health. DNA of the CDR3: TGTGCCAGTAGGAGAGCGGGACAGACGAACTATGGCTACACCTTC. This gives the protein CASRRAGQTNYGYTF.